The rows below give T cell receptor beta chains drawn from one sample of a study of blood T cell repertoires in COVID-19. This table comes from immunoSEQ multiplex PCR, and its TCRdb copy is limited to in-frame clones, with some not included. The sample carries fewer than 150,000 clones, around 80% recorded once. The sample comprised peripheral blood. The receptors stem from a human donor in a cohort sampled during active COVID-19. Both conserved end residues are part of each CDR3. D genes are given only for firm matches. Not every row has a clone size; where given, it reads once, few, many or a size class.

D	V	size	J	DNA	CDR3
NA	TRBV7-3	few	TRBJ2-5	TGTGCCAGCAGACCCGACGGGGGGCCCAAAGGAGAGACCCAGTACTTC	CASRPDGGPKGETQYF
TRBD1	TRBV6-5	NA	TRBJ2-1	TGTGCCAGCAGAGCGACAGGGGGAAATGAGCAGTTCTTC	CASRATGGNEQFF
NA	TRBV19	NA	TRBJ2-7	TGTGCCAGTAGTAGCTTGGAGGGGGCTACGGGAGACGAGCAGTACTTC	CASSSLEGATGDEQYF
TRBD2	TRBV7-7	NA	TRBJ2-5	TGTGCTAGCAGCTCCACTAGCGGGGGGACGCAAGAGACCCAGTACTTC	CASSSTSGGTQETQYF
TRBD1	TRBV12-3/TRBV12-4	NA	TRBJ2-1	TGTGCCAGCAGCCGGGACAGCAATGAGCAGTTCTTC	CASSRDSNEQFF
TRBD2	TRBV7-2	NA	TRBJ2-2	TGTGCCAGCAGTATCAGCGGGGCCGGCACCGGGGAGCTGTTTTTT	CASSISGAGTGELFF
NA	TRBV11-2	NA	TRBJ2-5	TGTGCCAGCAGCTTCCAGAGGGCGTCGGAGACCCAGTACTTC	CASSFQRASETQYF
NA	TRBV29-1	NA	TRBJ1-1	TGCAGCGGCTCTTGGGGGGTAACTGAAGCTTTCTTT	CSGSWGVTEAFF
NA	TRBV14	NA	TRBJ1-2	TGTGCCAGCAGCCACGAGAGGAACTATGGCTACACCTTC	CASSHERNYGYTF
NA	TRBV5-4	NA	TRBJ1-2	TGTGCCAGCAGCCCTACCGAGGGCAACTATGGCTACACCTTC	CASSPTEGNYGYTF
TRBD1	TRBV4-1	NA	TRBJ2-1	TGCGCCAGCAGCCAAGATAGGACAGGGAGAAATGAGCAGTTCTTC	CASSQDRTGRNEQFF
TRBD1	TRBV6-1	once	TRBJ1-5	TGTGCCAGCAGTGAAGCGCTTGTCAGAGGGGGCCTCTCGACCCAGCATTTT	CASSEALVRGGLSTQHF
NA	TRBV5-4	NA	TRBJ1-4	TGTGCCAGCAGCTCCAGGGGAGGGGAGGAAAAACTGTTTTTT	CASSSRGGEEKLFF
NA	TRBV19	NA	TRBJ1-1	TGTGCCAGTAGTAGAGGGATGGGGACTGAAGCTTTCTTT	CASSRGMGTEAFF
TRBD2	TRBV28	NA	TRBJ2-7	TGTGCCACCCTTTATGTGGGAGGGGCCTACGAGCAGTACTTC	CATLYVGGAYEQYF
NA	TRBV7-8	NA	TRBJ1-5	TGTGCCAGCAGCTTAAACAGGGATAGCAATCAGCCCCAGCATTTT	CASSLNRDSNQPQHF
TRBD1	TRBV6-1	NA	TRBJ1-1	TGTGCCAGCAGTGAACAGGGGGACACTGAAGCTTTCTTT	CASSEQGDTEAFF
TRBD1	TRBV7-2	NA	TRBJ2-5	TGTGCCAGCAGCTCCAGCAGGACAGGGGATCTCGGGGAGACCCAGTACTTC	CASSSSRTGDLGETQYF
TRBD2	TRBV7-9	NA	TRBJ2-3	TGTGCCAGCAGCCGGACTAGCGGGGGGGCAGATACGCAGTATTTT	CASSRTSGGADTQYF
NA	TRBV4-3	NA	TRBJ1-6	TGCGCCAGCAGCCGGTCTCACAGGACCGATTCACCCCTCCACTTT	CASSRSHRTDSPLHF
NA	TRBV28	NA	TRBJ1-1	TGTGCCAGCAGTTTTCTGCCGGGACACCGAAACACTGAAGCTTTCTTT	CASSFLPGHRNTEAFF
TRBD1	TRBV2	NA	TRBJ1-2	TGTGCCAGCAGTACTGAACAGGGGCCCTATGGCTACACCTTC	CASSTEQGPYGYTF
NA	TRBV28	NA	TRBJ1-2	TGTGCCAGCAGTCAGGGTGAGCTTAGGGGCTACACCTTC	CASSQGELRGYTF
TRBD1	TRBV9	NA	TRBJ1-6	TGTGCCAGCAGCTTTACAGGGGGAGGTTCACCCCTCCACTTT	CASSFTGGGSPLHF
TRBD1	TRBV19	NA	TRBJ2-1	TGTGCCAGTAGTCGGGACAGACACAATGAGCAGTTCTTC	CASSRDRHNEQFF
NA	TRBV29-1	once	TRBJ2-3	TGCAGCGTTGGAAGGGGAGGAGATACGCAGTATTTT	CSVGRGGDTQYF
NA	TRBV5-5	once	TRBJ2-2	TGTGCCAGCAGCAGGGACACCGCGAACACCGGGGAGCTGTTTTTT	CASSRDTANTGELFF
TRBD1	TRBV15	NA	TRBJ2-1	TGTGCCCCAGACAGGGGGGATGAGCAGTTCTTC	CAPDRGDEQFF
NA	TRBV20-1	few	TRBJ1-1	TGCAGTGCTAGTGTGACAGAGAACACTGAAGCTTTCTTT	CSASVTENTEAFF